This T cell receptor (beta chain) emerged from a study of blood T cell repertoires in COVID-19. Study-wide background: PBMCs, B-cell-depleted T cells, or T cells provided the cDNA or gDNA that made up the material.

The table came from immunoSEQ multiplex PCR; TCRdb's copy has only in-frame clones and leaves some out. Of 85,000 to 120,000 clones listed, 80% to 90% are singletons. V gave up 0 bases and J gave up 4 bases; unmatched junction bases: 1. The CDR3 runs to 15 residues. From germline, CDR1 is MRHNA and CDR2 SNTAGT. The specimen sequenced was peripheral blood. V gene TRBV6-4 combines with J gene TRBJ2-3; 10 positions match TRBD1. The origin of this receptor is a man aged 35 to 55 with active or convalescent COVID-19. CDR3 sequence reads: CASSDSTGGADTQYF. DNA of the CDR3: TGTGCCAGCAGTGACTCGACAGGGGGCGCAGATACGCAGTATTTT.